This T cell receptor beta chain derives from a study of T cell repertoires in cytomegalovirus infection. Study at large: Based on public TCR beta signatures, there were indications of CMV infection and of a matching HLA type. Findings and caveats of the study: Adding up the frequency of public TCR beta families identified people who carried CMV plus the relevant HLA. The study found HLA-C-restricted CMV-specific TCR beta clonotypes dominating the ex vivo response.

Trimming took off 5 bases at V and 5 bases at J, with 15 bases between the two ends. The CDR3 consists of 14 residues. MiXCR, run by TCRdb on the reads, gives a single entry per CDR3 protein. The sample consists of 150,000 to 200,000 distinct CDR3 sequences, about 30% of them appearing once. This clonotype was recorded at least ten times. Its specificity is not known. The chain uses TRBV12-3 or TRBV12-4 and TRBJ1-2, with a weak D call TRBD1 (5 bases). Specimen: PBMCs. The TCR originated in a human donor in good health (CMV status not recorded). Some clones in this sample may be carry-over from other donors' samples. CDR3 amino acids: CASSTSRDGYGYTF. The CDR3 DNA follows: TGTGCCAGCAGTACCTCTCGGGACGGTTATGGCTACACCTTC.